This T cell receptor beta chain is drawn from a study of T-cell reconstitution after alpha-beta-depleted transplantation in children. The length of the CDR3 is 15 residues. Germline loops: CDR1 MGHDK, CDR2 SYGVNS. Losses at the gene ends were 9 bases for V and 0 bases for J; bases not matched to a gene: 10. This clonotype was counted a few times. It was with unique molecular identifiers that the TCRbeta library was prepared. Each CDR3 protein is one row after TCRdb ran MiXCR on the PCR reads. The sample holds 440,000 or so distinct CDR3 sequences, over 40% seen once. This sequence joins TRBV25-1 and TRBJ2-7, with 8 positions matching TRBD2. The clonotype was recovered from a girl aged 2-10 years with aplastic anemia, due to receive a stem cell transplant. The sequencing used PBMCs, collected before TCRalphabeta/CD19-depleted stem cell transplant. CDR3 in amino acids: CARPGGGFTSYEQYF. CDR3 DNA: TGTGCCAGGCCGGGGGGGGGATTCACCTCCTACGAGCAGTACTTC.